This T cell receptor beta chain was recorded in a study of siplizumab effects on memory and regulatory T cells. General study results and limits: Confirmation was lacking for the suppressive function of proliferating Tregs derived from siplizumab cultures. Unstimulated subsets contained matches for only a minor fraction of alloreactive clones. Roughly 75-96% of proliferating CD4+ or CD8+ clones lacked a naive or memory phenotype that could be assigned.

On this clone itself: Its antigen is unidentified.

The CDR3 is 12 amino acids. Between the trimmed V and J ends, which lost 5 bases and 5 bases, there was a span of 9 bases. CDR1 and CDR2 from the germline V gene are SEHNR and FQNEAQ (reference sequence). The table came from immunoSEQ multiplex PCR; TCRdb's copy has only in-frame clones and leaves some out. The data show 98,000 or so clones, nearly 95% seen once. Sequences were obtained from Tregs sorted from blood. The receptor was isolated from a human donor in good health. The genes are TRBV7-9 and TRBJ1-1, with no clear D. CDR3 coding DNA: TGTGCCAGCAGCAACTTAAGGACTGAAGCTTTCTTT. Translation gives CASSNLRTEAFF.